These 8 T cell receptor beta chains share one sample of origin, sequenced in a study of vaccination effects on CD4 cells after COVID-19. Scientists isolated CD4+ T cells after a roughly 9-day culture period ended. Their antigen targets remain unknown. The method was immunoSEQ multiplex PCR; TCRdb's version includes in-frame clones alone and lacks a portion of them. Here the sample spans about 28,000 clones, approximately 65% being singletons. The material sequenced was CD4+ T cells from PBMCs cultured without peptide, taken before COVID-19 vaccination. These receptors all stem from a human donor who received a COVID-19 vaccine.

The chain has TRBV5-5 and TRBJ1-2; the D is unclear. CDR3 length: 12 residues. Germline CDR1 and CDR2: SGHKS and YYEKEE (reference sequence). Trimming removed 2 bases at V and 2 bases at J, with 4 bases between. In DNA, the CDR3 is TGTGCCAGCAGCTTACAGAACTATGGCTACACCTTC. This gives the protein CASSLQNYGYTF.

This chain links TRBV15 with TRBJ2-5, with a possible D match to TRBD2 (5 bases). Deletions cut 0 bases from V and 4 bases from J, with 12 bases between. In germline, CDR1 is LNHNV, CDR2 YYDKDF (reference sequence). CDR3 size: 15 residues. In DNA form, the CDR3 reads TGTGCCACCAGCAGAGATCGAGCTAGCCCAGAGACCCAGTACTTC. Translating gives CATSRDRASPETQYF.

The chain joins TRBV7-8 to TRBJ2-7, with D maybe TRBD1 (6 bases). Germline CDR1 reads SGHVS; CDR2 reads FQNEAQ. Trimming took 0 bases from V and 2 from J, leaving 8 bases between them. The CDR3 extends over 14 amino acids. The CDR3 is CASSLARTAYEQYF. Here the CDR3 DNA reads TGTGCCAGCAGCTTAGCGCGGACAGCCTACGAGCAGTACTTC.

In its sample, this clone was seen a few times. This chain uses TRBV6-1 with TRBJ1-6; the D is unclear. CDR1 and CDR2 (germline): MNHNS, SASEGT. V was clipped by 2 bases and J by 0 bases, with 11 bases between them. CDR3 size: 17 residues. CDR3 amino acids: CASSENTVSSYNSPLHF. CDR3 nucleotide sequence: TGTGCCAGCAGTGAAAATACAGTCTCCTCCTATAATTCACCCCTCCACTTT.

The V gene is TRBV11-3, the J gene TRBJ2-3, with TRBD1 as a possible D gene (6 bases). This CDR3 region has 16 residues. Per the germline V gene, CDR1 is SGHNT and CDR2 is YENEEA. The V end was cut by 1 base, the J end by 3 bases, with 14 bases between. CDR3 sequence (DNA): TGTGCCAGCAGCTTAGGGGCGCAGGGGACAACAGATACGCAGTATTTT. Protein sequence: CASSLGAQGTTDTQYF.

This chain connects TRBV4-1 to TRBJ2-3; 10 bases align to TRBD2. CDR1 is MGHRA and CDR2 is YSYEKL in the germline V gene. The CDR3 covers 17 residues. Trimming cost V 5 bases and J 2 bases; bases outside gene matches: 10. In DNA, the CDR3 is TGCGCCAGCAGCTTTAGGACTAGCGGTAGACTCACAGATACGCAGTATTTT. This codes for CASSFRTSGRLTDTQYF.

The chain is built from TRBV19 and TRBJ2-3, with 8 nucleotides matching TRBD2. The germline V gene has CDR1 LNHDA and CDR2 SQIVND (reference sequence). After removal of 2 bases from V and 5 bases from J, the junction contained 0 bases not matched to a gene. This CDR3 is 13 amino acids long. The CDR3 is CASSILAGDTQYF. CDR3 nucleotides: TGTGCCAGTAGTATACTAGCGGGAGATACGCAGTATTTT.

The V and J genes are TRBV19 and TRBJ2-3; 12 bases align to TRBD2. Germline trimming cut 3 bases from V and 1 base from J; bases unmatched to any gene: 5. Germline CDR1 reads LNHDA; CDR2 reads SQIVND (reference sequence). CDR3 length: 17 amino acids. This CDR3 reads CASSMTSGGGGTDTQYF. CDR3 DNA sequence: TGTGCCAGTAGTATGACTAGCGGGGGAGGAGGCACAGATACGCAGTATTTT.